The sequence of this T cell receptor (beta chain) was determined in a study of cytomegalovirus exposure and HLA in healthy donors. This clone was counted between two and nine times. The antigen remains unidentified. Study findings and constraints: Reportedly, diagnosis of cytomegalovirus status by the classifier showed high specificity and sensitivity.

PCR employed 60 Vbeta and 13 Jbeta primers. The table came from immunoSEQ multiplex PCR; TCRdb's copy has only in-frame clones and leaves some out. The sample shows 110,000 or so clones, 9.5% to 15% of them seen only once. CDR1 and CDR2 (germline): SGHAT, FQNNGV. V dropped 4 bases and J dropped 5 bases, with 14 bases sitting between them. The CDR3 has 14 amino acids. The gene calls are TRBV11-2 and TRBJ2-5; a possible D gene is TRBD2 (5 bases). The sequenced sample was PBMCs. The receptor was derived from a middle-aged man in good health and CMV-seropositive. In nucleotides, the CDR3 is TGTGCCAGCAGCTCGTCGCGGGCCGAGGAGACCCAGTACTTC. As protein: CASSSSRAEETQYF. The full variable domain, its missing parts supplied by reference TRBV11-2 and TRBJ2-5, is EAGVAQSPRYKIIEKRQSVAFWCNPISGHATLYWYQQILGQGPKLLIQFQNNGVVDDSQLPKDRFSAERLKGVDSTLKIQPAKLEDSAVYLCASSSSRAEETQYFGPGTRLLVL.